Shown below are 8 T cell receptor beta chains from a single sample sequenced in a study of T cells in localized non-small cell lung cancer. The method was immunoSEQ multiplex PCR; TCRdb's version includes in-frame clones alone and lacks a portion of them. Of about 40,000 clones listed, about 86% are singletons. Here the sequenced sample was peripheral blood mononuclear cells, taken before any cancer treatment. The receptor set was obtained from a male donor at least 60 years old with stage II lung adenocarcinoma.

V gene TRBV7-2 combines with J gene TRBJ2-2; the D gene could be TRBD1 or TRBD2 (5 bases each). V gave up 5 bases and J gave up 0 bases, with 13 bases separating them. There are 16 residues in the CDR3. Germline values: CDR1 SGHTA, CDR2 FQGNSA. As DNA, the CDR3 is TGTGCCAGCAGCGTACGAGGGGCCCCGAACACCGGGGAGCTGTTTTTT. It yields the protein CASSVRGAPNTGELFF.

The chain links TRBV2 to TRBJ2-1, with TRBD2 identical over 13 bases. V shed 5 bases, J shed 5 bases, and the junction held 6 bases outside the gene matches. The CDR3 sequence is 16 residues long. Germline values: CDR1 SNHLY, CDR2 FYNNEI. CDR3 residues: CASSLTGTSGNNEQFF. The CDR3 DNA is TGTGCCAGCAGTTTAACCGGGACTAGCGGGAACAATGAGCAGTTCTTC.

The gene calls are TRBV2 and TRBJ1-5; D not resolved. From germline, CDR1 is SNHLY and CDR2 FYNNEI. CDR3 length: 17 amino acids. Trimming cost V 1 base and J 5 bases, with 18 bases left between them. CDR3 DNA: TGTGCCAGCAGTGAAGGGGGATGGATGACTTCGGATCAGCCCCAGCATTTT. This gives the protein CASSEGGWMTSDQPQHF.

The chain combines TRBV2 with TRBJ1-4, with D unclear. Trimming cost V 5 bases and J 8 bases, with 12 bases left between them. CDR3 size: 13 residues. Germline V lookup: CDR1 SNHLY, CDR2 FYNNEI. The CDR3 sequence is CASSLRFLEKLFF. The CDR3 DNA reads as TGTGCCAGCAGTCTCCGTTTCCTCGAAAAACTGTTTTTT.

The chain is built from TRBV28 and TRBJ1-2, with 7 bases fitting TRBD1. The CDR3 runs 13 residues. The junction had 7 bases not matched to a gene; V was cut back by 4 bases and J by 8 bases. CDR1 is MDHEN, CDR2 SYDVKM, per germline. CDR3 residues: CASSSGGVGGYTF. In DNA, the CDR3 is TGTGCCAGCAGTTCAGGGGGTGTTGGGGGCTACACCTTC.

This chain uses TRBV7-6 with TRBJ2-5, with D perhaps matching TRBD2 (6 bases). Germline CDR1 reads SGHVS; CDR2 reads FNYEAQ. The CDR3 sequence is 14 residues long. V was shortened by 2 bases and J by 5 bases, with 12 bases between the two germline ends. Here the CDR3 DNA reads TGTGCCAGCAGCTTACCTTCTAGCGCGGAGACCCAGTACTTC. As protein: CASSLPSSAETQYF.

The table lists this clone with a count of one. This chain links TRBV6-5 with TRBJ2-2; D is possibly TRBD1 (6 bases). The CDR3 covers 15 residues. Trimming took off 2 bases at V and 2 bases at J, with 9 bases between the two ends. CDR1 MNHEY and CDR2 SVGAGI come from the germline V gene. The DNA for the CDR3 is TGTGCCAGCAGTTACAGGACAGCCAACACCGGGGAGCTGTTTTTT. Encoded protein: CASSYRTANTGELFF.

The gene calls are TRBV19 and TRBJ2-7, with D maybe TRBD2 (7 bases). Trimming removed 3 bases at V and 2 bases at J, with 20 bases between. The CDR3 totals 17 residues. Germline CDR1 LNHDA, CDR2 SQIVND (reference sequence). The chain's CDR3 is CASSMGGRGGAPYEQYF. CDR3 in DNA: TGTGCCAGTAGTATGGGGGGGCGCGGGGGCGCCCCCTACGAGCAGTACTTC.